The entry that follows covers one T cell receptor beta chain sequence. The sample comes from a study of radiation and T cells in renal cell carcinoma. The CDR3 covers 18 residues. V gave up 3 bases and J gave up 0 bases, with 21 bases separating them. CDR1 is SEHNR, CDR2 FQNEAQ, per germline (reference sequence). As to time point: blood 4 weeks post-SBRT, at nephrectomy. Treatment noted: 15 Gy SBRT to primary tumor, nephrectomy 4 weeks later. Serial blood draws occurred at baseline and 2 and 4 weeks post-SBRT. Data came from immunoSEQ multiplex PCR; TCRdb stores just in-frame clones and leaves some out. This table has roughly 170,000 clones, 88% appearing once.

The specimen comprised blood, sampled from a patient whose treatment included radiotherapy and nephrectomy. The J gene is TRBJ2-7, the V gene TRBV7-9; TRBD1 or TRBD2 may be the D gene (5 bases each). The TCR originated in a woman aged 45-65 years with renal cell carcinoma. Written as DNA, the CDR3 is TGTGCCAGCAGCTTCGTTCCAGGGACCCTGTCCAGCTCCTACGAGCAGTACTTC. This codes for CASSFVPGTLSSSYEQYF.